The 27 T cell receptor beta chains below were found in one sample sequenced in a study of cytomegalovirus exposure and HLA in healthy donors. The study ran its PCR with 60 Vbeta and 13 Jbeta primers. Profiling relied on immunoSEQ multiplex PCR, and the TCRdb table lists in-frame clones only, not all of them. Of about 160,000 clones in the sample, around 77% were seen once. Sequencing was done on a sample of PBMCs. The origin of the receptors is a woman in her thirties or forties in good health and CMV-seronegative.

The rearrangement uses TRBV29-1 and TRBJ1-5; 8 bases align to TRBD1. V lost 5 bases and J lost 4; bases outside the gene matches: 4. The germline CDR1 and CDR2 sequences are SQVTM and ANQGSEA. The CDR3 contains 13 residues. CDR3 region: CSVRTGTNQPQHF. DNA of the CDR3: TGCAGCGTTCGGACAGGGACGAATCAGCCCCAGCATTTT.

This clone was counted a few times. CDR3 amino acids: CAIGFGTGETEAFF. The CDR3 DNA is TGTGCCATCGGATTCGGGACAGGGGAAACTGAAGCTTTCTTT. V gene TRBV10-3 combines with J gene TRBJ1-1; 10 nucleotides line up with TRBD1. This CDR3 contains 14 residues. The V and J ends lost 8 bases and 5 bases, in that order; junction bases with no gene match: 8. The germline CDR1 and CDR2 sequences are ENHRY and SYGVKD.

This chain connects TRBV15 to TRBJ2-5; 10 bases line up with TRBD2. V trimming: 5 bases; J trimming: 5 bases; junction bases outside the gene matches: 14. This CDR3 spans 17 amino acids. The V gene's germline CDR1 is LNHNV and CDR2 YYDKDF (reference sequence). CDR3 sequence: CATSFRPTSGADETQYF. The CDR3 DNA reads as TGTGCCACCAGCTTCCGGCCTACTAGCGGGGCCGACGAGACCCAGTACTTC.

The rearrangement uses TRBV29-1 and TRBJ2-4, with 9 bases that match TRBD2. The germline V gene encodes CDR1 SQVTM and CDR2 ANQGSEA. Trimming cost V 3 bases and J 6 bases; bases outside gene matches: 18. The CDR3 length is 18 residues. CDR3 nucleotide sequence: TGCAGCGTTGAGGGGCAGCGGGAGGAGAGGACAGCCCGAAACATTCAGTACTTC. Encoded protein: CSVEGQREERTARNIQYF.

V is TRBV7-2 and J is TRBJ2-1; TRBD1 might be the D (6 bases). CDR3 length: 15 amino acids. Trimming left V 5 bases short and J 9 bases short, with 20 bases between. Germline CDR1 reads SGHTA; CDR2 reads FQGNSA. CDR3 sequence: CASSRQAEVRIEQFF. CDR3 nucleotide sequence: TGTGCCAGCAGCCGACAGGCCGAAGTCCGAATTGAGCAGTTCTTC.

This chain connects TRBV5-1 to TRBJ2-1, with TRBD2 matching over 9 bases. This CDR3 comprises 14 residues. V lost 7 bases and J lost 7; bases outside the gene matches: 9. The germline gives CDR1 SGHRS, CDR2 YFSETQ. CDR3 loop: CASFGTSIGNEQFF. The CDR3 bases are TGCGCCAGCTTCGGGACTAGCATAGGGAATGAGCAGTTCTTC. Using reference TRBV5-1 and TRBJ2-1 for the parts outside the CDR3, the full variable domain is KAGVTQTPRYLIKTRGQQVTLSCSPISGHRSVSWYQQTPGQGLQFLFEYFSETQRNKGNFPGRFSGRQFSNSRSEMNVSTLELGDSALYLCASFGTSIGNEQFFGPGTRLTVL.

The V call is TRBV29-1, the J call TRBJ1-2, with 7 bases fitting TRBD1. V lost 4 bases, J lost 1 base, and 12 bases stayed unmatched. CDR1 and CDR2 (germline): SQVTM, ANQGSEA. The CDR3 is 16 amino acids. The CDR3 coding sequence is TGCAGCGTTGCGTTCCCGGACAGGATATTTAACTATGGCTACACCTTC. It codes for CSVAFPDRIFNYGYTF.

The chain has TRBV28 and TRBJ2-7; TRBD1 aligns across 10 bases. The CDR3 runs to 16 residues. The junction had 9 bases not matched to a gene; V was cut back by 4 bases and J by 3 bases. Germline V lookup: CDR1 MDHEN, CDR2 SYDVKM. The CDR3 loop reads CASSSPDRGRLYEQYF. The CDR3 DNA is TGTGCCAGCAGTTCGCCAGACAGGGGGCGTCTCTACGAGCAGTACTTC.

The table lists this clone with a few counts. The DNA of the CDR3 is TGTGCCAGCAGCGTGGGTGGTCACGAGGCTAACACTGAAGCTTTCTTT. Translation gives CASSVGGHEANTEAFF. The chain combines TRBV9 with TRBJ1-1; D is undetermined. Germline assignment: CDR1 SGDLS and CDR2 YYNGEE. The CDR3 is made up of 16 amino acids. The V and J ends lost 2 bases and 2 bases respectively, with 16 bases between them.

Of note for this clone: One end of the junction varies from germline; a read error may be responsible. The chain combines TRBV7-7 with TRBJ2-5; a weak D match, TRBD1 (6 bases). Germline CDR1 and CDR2: SSHAT and FNYEAQ (reference sequence). The CDR3 sequence is 14 residues long. The CDR3 nucleotides are TGTGCTAGCAGCCTCGGACAGTGGGAAGAGACCCAGTACTTC. As protein: CASSLGQWEETQYF.

This clone has just one count. The V call is TRBV18, the J call TRBJ2-7; 8 bases are shared with TRBD1. The CDR3 runs 16 residues. With 1 base clipped from V and 3 bases from J, the junction kept 8 bases outside the gene matches. Germline V gene sequence: CDR1 KGHSH, CDR2 LQKENI. The CDR3, as DNA: TGTGCCAGCTCACCACAGCCGACAGGGGTCAGCTACGAGCAGTACTTC. It is translated as CASSPQPTGVSYEQYF.

This chain joins TRBV7-8 and TRBJ2-5; a weak D match, TRBD1 (5 bases). Trimming left V 1 base short and J 1 base short, with 7 bases between. Germline assignment: CDR1 SGHVS and CDR2 FQNEAQ. The CDR3 has 14 residues. As DNA, the CDR3 is TGTGCCAGCAGCTTAGGACAGATCCAAGAGACCCAGTACTTC. Translated: CASSLGQIQETQYF.

This clone showed up just once. This sequence joins TRBV5-5 and TRBJ2-7, with 7 bases aligning to TRBD2. The ends lost 1 base at V and 6 bases at J; junction bases unmatched: 4. CDR3 length: 13 amino acids. Germline lookup yields CDR1 SGHKS and CDR2 YYEKEE (reference sequence). The CDR3 region has the DNA TGTGCCAGCAGCTTGCTCTCGGGGGGCGAGCAGTACTTC. Translation gives CASSLLSGGEQYF.

The genes are TRBV30 and TRBJ2-5, with a tentative D call TRBD2 (6 bases). Germline values: CDR1 GTSNPN, CDR2 SVGIG (reference sequence). Trimming shortened V by 0 bases and J by 5 bases, and 19 bases separated the two germline ends. The CDR3 sequence is 16 residues long. This CDR3 reads CAWSVLGGSGIETQYF. The CDR3 bases are TGTGCCTGGAGTGTACTTGGGGGGAGTGGCATTGAGACCCAGTACTTC. The full variable domain, in which reference TRBV30 and TRBJ2-5 provide the parts outside the CDR3, is SQTIHQWPATLVQPVGSPLSLECTVEGTSNPNLYWYRQAAGRGLQLLFYSVGIGQISSEVPQNLSASRPQDRQFILSSKKLLLSDSGFYLCAWSVLGGSGIETQYFGPGTRLLVL.

A word on this clone: Other DNA sequences in this sample translate to the same CDR3. The gene calls are TRBV5-1 and TRBJ1-2; tentative D call: TRBD1 (6 bases). The V end was cut by 4 bases, the J end by 2 bases, with 12 bases between. Germline CDR1 reads SGHRS; CDR2 reads YFSETQ. The CDR3 contains 14 residues. The CDR3 loop is CASSLGQGNYGYTF. The CDR3 DNA is TGCGCCAGCAGCCTCGGGCAGGGGAACTATGGCTACACCTTC.

The chain combines TRBV11-1 with TRBJ2-5; TRBD1 is a possible D gene (6 bases). The CDR3 extends over 14 amino acids. Trimming took off 8 bases at V and 3 bases at J, with 16 bases between the two ends. The germline V gene has CDR1 SGHAT and CDR2 FQDESV (reference sequence). CDR3 region: CASERGQNKETQYF. The CDR3 coding sequence is TGTGCCAGCGAGCGCGGACAGAATAAAGAGACCCAGTACTTC.

This clone turned up a few times. This sequence joins TRBV5-1 and TRBJ1-1; D may be TRBD1 (6 bases). The V gene's germline CDR1 is SGHRS and CDR2 YFSETQ. The CDR3 is made up of 12 amino acids. Trimming removed 4 bases from V and 7 bases from J, with 11 bases in between. The CDR3 protein is CASSRTVDEAFF. CDR3 DNA: TGCGCCAGCAGCCGGACAGTAGATGAAGCTTTCTTT.

V usage is TRBV5-1 and J usage is TRBJ2-2, with 7 bases that match TRBD2. The length of the CDR3 is 16 residues. V was pared by 0 bases and J by 2 bases, with 4 bases of the junction left unmatched. Germline CDR1 SGHRS, CDR2 YFSETQ. The CDR3 is CASSLEPSGNTGELFF. The CDR3 DNA reads TGCGCCAGCAGCTTGGAACCTAGCGGTAACACCGGGGAGCTGTTTTTT.

The J gene is TRBJ2-4, the V gene TRBV9; 9 nucleotides agree with TRBD2. This CDR3 is 17 amino acids long. V trimming: 3 bases; J trimming: 4 bases; junction bases outside the gene matches: 11. Germline CDR1 is SGDLS and CDR2 is YYNGEE. The CDR3 reads CASSAPLAGASKNIQYF. The DNA of the CDR3 is TGTGCCAGCAGCGCCCCGTTAGCGGGAGCCTCAAAAAACATTCAGTACTTC. Based on the CDR3 plus reference TRBV9 and TRBJ2-4, the full variable domain is DSGVTQTPKHLITATGQRVTLRCSPRSGDLSVYWYQQSLDQGLQFLIQYYNGEERAKGNILERFSAQQFPDLHSELNLSSLELGDSALYFCASSAPLAGASKNIQYFGAGTRLSVL.

In DNA form, the CDR3 reads TGCAGTGCTAGGACAGCTCCTGAAGCTTTCTTT. The encoded protein is CSARTAPEAFF. The rearrangement links TRBV20-1 to TRBJ1-1, with D maybe TRBD1 (5 bases). Per germline, CDR1 DFQATT and CDR2 SNEGSKA (reference sequence). This CDR3 is built from 11 residues. V was trimmed by 3 bases and J by 6 bases, leaving 8 bases between them.

This clone has only one observation. The rearrangement links TRBV6-5 to TRBJ1-2, with a weak D call TRBD1 (6 bases). Germline CDR1 and CDR2: MNHEY and SVGAGI. The CDR3 is 12 residues long. V lost 8 bases and J 2 bases, leaving 9 bases between the germline ends. In DNA form, the CDR3 reads TGTGCCAGCTTCACAGGGAACTATGGCTACACCTTC. Its protein is CASFTGNYGYTF.

The rearrangement joins TRBV5-4 to TRBJ1-2; D perhaps matches TRBD1 (5 bases). The CDR3 runs 14 residues. Germline V gives CDR1 SGHNT, CDR2 YYREEE (reference sequence). The V gene lost 0 bases and the J gene lost 2 bases, with 8 bases spanning the gap. CDR3 sequence: CASSLDRTNYGYTF. CDR3 bases: TGTGCCAGCAGCTTGGACAGGACGAACTATGGCTACACCTTC.

This clone was recorded only once. The V gene is TRBV19, the J gene TRBJ2-7, with 7 bases that match TRBD2. The germline gives CDR1 LNHDA, CDR2 SQIVND (reference sequence). The CDR3 extends over 14 amino acids. After removal of 2 bases from V and 2 bases from J, the junction contained 3 bases not matched to a gene. The CDR3 DNA reads as TGTGCCAGTAGTATAAGCGGGACCCCCTACGAGCAGTACTTC. This codes for CASSISGTPYEQYF.

This chain uses TRBV2 with TRBJ2-7; 10 nucleotides match TRBD2. V shed 6 bases and J 0 bases; nucleotides not matched to a gene: 8. This CDR3 is built from 16 residues. The germline CDR1 and CDR2 sequences are SNHLY and FYNNEI. The DNA for the CDR3 is TGTGCCAGCAGCCTCTATACTAGCGGGATCTCCTACGAGCAGTACTTC. Translating it yields CASSLYTSGISYEQYF.

This chain uses TRBV28 with TRBJ2-7, with 7 bases aligning to TRBD2. This CDR3 is 15 amino acids long. V was pared by 3 bases and J by 1 base, with 6 bases of the junction left unmatched. Germline lookup yields CDR1 MDHEN and CDR2 SYDVKM. In DNA form, the CDR3 reads TGTGCCAGCAGTTTTGGGGGGGTCGTTTCCTACGAGCAGTACTTC. Translated: CASSFGGVVSYEQYF.

The rearrangement links TRBV28 to TRBJ1-6, with D hard to call. Germline CDR1 and CDR2: MDHEN and SYDVKM. Trimming shortened V by 6 bases and J by 13 bases, and 13 bases separated the two germline ends. This CDR3 is built from 12 residues. The CDR3: CASSLPGWPLHF. The CDR3 bases are TGTGCCAGCAGCCTTCCCGGGTGGCCCCTCCACTTT.

The gene calls are TRBV29-1 and TRBJ1-1, with 10 bases fitting TRBD1. Germline CDR1 and CDR2: SQVTM and ANQGSEA. The CDR3 is 14 residues long. J was trimmed by 4 bases and V by 3 bases; bases with no gene match: 5. The CDR3 DNA is TGCAGCGTTGACAGACAGGGGGCTGGCACTGAAGCTTTCTTT. Protein sequence: CSVDRQGAGTEAFF. Complete variable domain (other parts from reference TRBV29-1 and TRBJ1-1): SAVISQKPSRDICQRGTSLTIQCQVDSQVTMMFWYRQQPGQSLTLIATANQGSEATYESGFVIDKFPISRPNLTFSTLTVSNMSPEDSSIYLCSVDRQGAGTEAFFGQGTRLTVV.